A selection of T cell receptor beta chains follows, all from one sample in a study of a mutant IDH1 vaccine in newly diagnosed glioma. These receptors lack a known antigen. Sequenced by immunoSEQ multiplex PCR; TCRdb stores in-frame clones only, minus some. The repertoire holds approximately 82,000 clones, 85% seen once, with around 0.73% in the top ten. Here the sequenced sample was PBMCs, taken from a glioma patient whose treatment included an IDH1 peptide vaccine. All receptors come from a woman between 50 and 59 years old with glioma. The conserved cysteine and the conserved F or W are not part of the CDR3 here. Each record gives: CDR3 protein, V gene, clone size, J gene. Only part of the rows carry a size: once, few, many, or a class if the clone is expanded.

CDR3aa: AWSSGGNEQF
v_gene: TRBV30
abundance: NA
j_gene: TRBJ2-1

CDR3aa: ASSGTTGGGEQY
v_gene: TRBV5-1
abundance: NA
j_gene: TRBJ2-7

CDR3aa: ASATSGDTYEQY
v_gene: TRBV5-4
abundance: once
j_gene: TRBJ2-7

CDR3aa: ASSLEGGSSYNEQF
v_gene: TRBV5-5
abundance: NA
j_gene: TRBJ2-1

CDR3aa: AFQWTGRYGYT
v_gene: TRBV30
abundance: NA
j_gene: TRBJ1-2

CDR3aa: ASSPRDRDYEQY
v_gene: TRBV27
abundance: NA
j_gene: TRBJ2-7

CDR3aa: ASSSGQTTEAF
v_gene: TRBV5-1
abundance: few
j_gene: TRBJ1-1

CDR3aa: ASSLRGLASGNTIY
v_gene: TRBV11-2
abundance: NA
j_gene: TRBJ1-3

CDR3aa: ASSEQGASNQPQH
v_gene: TRBV5-1
abundance: NA
j_gene: TRBJ1-5

CDR3aa: ASSGGQGNRNEQF
v_gene: TRBV7-9
abundance: NA
j_gene: TRBJ2-1

CDR3aa: ASSEQGIRAYEQY
v_gene: TRBV6-1
abundance: NA
j_gene: TRBJ2-7

CDR3aa: ASSLIGLAGGQETQY
v_gene: TRBV28
abundance: NA
j_gene: TRBJ2-5

CDR3aa: ASSFRPLADSYEQY
v_gene: TRBV11-2
abundance: NA
j_gene: TRBJ2-7

CDR3aa: ASSVARGGNTIY
v_gene: TRBV9
abundance: few
j_gene: TRBJ1-3

CDR3aa: ASSFSTSGTDTQY
v_gene: TRBV5-1
abundance: NA
j_gene: TRBJ2-3

CDR3aa: ASSLTIGVNNSPLH
v_gene: TRBV27
abundance: NA
j_gene: TRBJ1-6

CDR3aa: ASSQTGVEGYT
v_gene: TRBV4-1
abundance: NA
j_gene: TRBJ1-2

CDR3aa: ASSDRSSYEQY
v_gene: TRBV27
abundance: NA
j_gene: TRBJ2-7

CDR3aa: ASSLRAGEASGVSYEQY
v_gene: TRBV5-1
abundance: NA
j_gene: TRBJ2-7

CDR3aa: ASSSSSGSFNVQY
v_gene: TRBV6-5
abundance: once
j_gene: TRBJ2-7

CDR3aa: ASRDGSNQPQH
v_gene: TRBV10-2
abundance: few
j_gene: TRBJ1-5

CDR3aa: AISVTGVTEAF
v_gene: TRBV10-3
abundance: NA
j_gene: TRBJ1-1

CDR3aa: ASSARLQGTGELF
v_gene: TRBV4-2
abundance: NA
j_gene: TRBJ2-2

CDR3aa: ASSREPGLAGVWEQF
v_gene: TRBV4-1
abundance: NA
j_gene: TRBJ2-1

CDR3aa: ASSFETGREQY
v_gene: TRBV6-6
abundance: NA
j_gene: TRBJ2-7

CDR3aa: ASSEAWTGGTEAF
v_gene: TRBV6-1
abundance: NA
j_gene: TRBJ1-1

CDR3aa: ASSLSAAGSYEQY
v_gene: TRBV7-9
abundance: few
j_gene: TRBJ2-7

CDR3aa: ASSFATSGRRGEQF
v_gene: TRBV27
abundance: NA
j_gene: TRBJ2-1

CDR3aa: ASSWPQGNEQY
v_gene: TRBV6-6
abundance: NA
j_gene: TRBJ2-7

CDR3aa: AISELGPDNSPLH
v_gene: TRBV10-3
abundance: NA
j_gene: TRBJ1-6

CDR3aa: ASSTGVNEQF
v_gene: TRBV13
abundance: NA
j_gene: TRBJ2-1

CDR3aa: ASSYSRSGNQPQH
v_gene: TRBV6-5
abundance: NA
j_gene: TRBJ1-5

CDR3aa: ASSGAPYNEQF
v_gene: TRBV19
abundance: NA
j_gene: TRBJ2-1

CDR3aa: ASSLSAGMGNEQY
v_gene: TRBV5-1
abundance: NA
j_gene: TRBJ2-7

CDR3aa: ASSSPASGSSTDTQY
v_gene: TRBV28
abundance: NA
j_gene: TRBJ2-3

CDR3aa: ASRLTGGSYEQY
v_gene: TRBV28
abundance: NA
j_gene: TRBJ2-7

CDR3aa: ASSLRRDSSSGANVLT
v_gene: TRBV28
abundance: NA
j_gene: TRBJ2-6

CDR3aa: ASSLAKGRTGELF
v_gene: TRBV5-1
abundance: NA
j_gene: TRBJ2-2

CDR3aa: ASSGGQMNTEAF
v_gene: TRBV6-1
abundance: NA
j_gene: TRBJ1-1

CDR3aa: ASSEAGQGVAF
v_gene: TRBV9
abundance: few
j_gene: TRBJ1-1

CDR3aa: ATSSNTGSNQPQH
v_gene: TRBV15
abundance: NA
j_gene: TRBJ1-5

CDR3aa: ASRTVADHGYT
v_gene: TRBV2
abundance: NA
j_gene: TRBJ1-2